The present T cell receptor beta chain was sequenced within a study of cytomegalovirus exposure and HLA in healthy donors. Use of 60 Vbeta and 13 Jbeta primers characterized the PCR. Measured with immunoSEQ multiplex PCR; TCRdb has only the in-frame clones, and not every one. In the table there are around 180,000 clones, around three quarters of which are singletons. CDR3 length equals 15 residues. Germline CDR1 is LGHNT and CDR2 is FRNRAP. Comment on this clone: One junction end disagrees with the germline gene, perhaps due to a read error. Other DNA sequences within the sample encode an identical CDR3.

The sequencing input was PBMCs. The chain couples TRBV12-5 to TRBJ2-7, with a possible D match to TRBD1 (6 bases). The source of this sequence is a man aged 35-49 years in good health and CMV-seronegative. CDR3 DNA sequence: TGTGCCAGTGGCTGGGTTTCGTGGGGGCAGAGCGAGCAGTACTTC. Its protein is CASGWVSWGQSEQYF.